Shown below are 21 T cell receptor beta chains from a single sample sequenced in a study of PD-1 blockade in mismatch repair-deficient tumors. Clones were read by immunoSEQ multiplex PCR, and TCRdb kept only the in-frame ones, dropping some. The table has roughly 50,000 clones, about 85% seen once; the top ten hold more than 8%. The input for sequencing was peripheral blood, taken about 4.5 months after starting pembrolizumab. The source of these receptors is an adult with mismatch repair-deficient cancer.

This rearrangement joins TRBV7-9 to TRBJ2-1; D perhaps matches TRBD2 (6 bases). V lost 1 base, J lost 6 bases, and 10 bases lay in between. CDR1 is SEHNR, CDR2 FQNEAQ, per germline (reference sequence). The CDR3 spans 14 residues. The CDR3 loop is CASSLVPGGNEQFF. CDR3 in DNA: TGTGCCAGCAGCTTAGTCCCCGGGGGCAATGAGCAGTTCTTC.

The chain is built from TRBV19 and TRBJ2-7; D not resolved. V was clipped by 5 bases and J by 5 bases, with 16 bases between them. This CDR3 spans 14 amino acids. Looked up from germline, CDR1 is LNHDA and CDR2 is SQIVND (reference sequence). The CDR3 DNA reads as TGTGCCAGTAGTTCTCCCGGACGGCTAGACGAGCAGTACTTC. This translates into CASSSPGRLDEQYF.

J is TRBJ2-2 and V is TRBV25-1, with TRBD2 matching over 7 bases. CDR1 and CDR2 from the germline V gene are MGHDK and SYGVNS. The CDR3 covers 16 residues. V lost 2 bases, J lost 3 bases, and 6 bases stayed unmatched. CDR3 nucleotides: TGTGCCAGCAGTGAAGGACTAGACGCATACACCGGGGAGCTGTTTTTT. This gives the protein CASSEGLDAYTGELFF. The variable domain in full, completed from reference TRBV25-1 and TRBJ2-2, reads EADIYQTPRYLVIGTGKKITLECSQTMGHDKMYWYQQDPGMELHLIHYSYGVNSTEKGDLSSESTVSRIRTEHFPLTLESARPSHTSQYLCASSEGLDAYTGELFFGEGSRLTVL.

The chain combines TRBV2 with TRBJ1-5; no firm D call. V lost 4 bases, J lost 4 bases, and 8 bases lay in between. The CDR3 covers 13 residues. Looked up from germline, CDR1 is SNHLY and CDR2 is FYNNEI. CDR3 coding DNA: TGTGCCAGCAGTGTCGGCGAAAATCAGCCCCAGCATTTT. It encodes CASSVGENQPQHF.

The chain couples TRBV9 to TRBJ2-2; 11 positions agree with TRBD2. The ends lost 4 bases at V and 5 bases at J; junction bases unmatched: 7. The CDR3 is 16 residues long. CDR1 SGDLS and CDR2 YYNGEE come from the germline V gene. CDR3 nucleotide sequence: TGTGCCAGCAGCCCATCCCCTAGCGGGAGGACCGGGGAGCTGTTTTTT. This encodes CASSPSPSGRTGELFF.

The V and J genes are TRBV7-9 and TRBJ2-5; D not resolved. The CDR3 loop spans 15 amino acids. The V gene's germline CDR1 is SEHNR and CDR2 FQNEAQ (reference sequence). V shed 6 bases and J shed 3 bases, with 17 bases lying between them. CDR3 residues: CASSQTFEREETQYF. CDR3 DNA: TGTGCCAGCAGTCAGACCTTCGAACGGGAAGAGACCCAGTACTTC.

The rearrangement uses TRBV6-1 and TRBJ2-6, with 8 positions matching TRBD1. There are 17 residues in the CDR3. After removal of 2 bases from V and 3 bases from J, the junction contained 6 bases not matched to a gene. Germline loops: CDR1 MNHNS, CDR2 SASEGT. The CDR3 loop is CASSEQGARSGANVLTF. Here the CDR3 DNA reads TGTGCCAGCAGTGAACAGGGGGCTAGAAGTGGGGCCAACGTCCTGACTTTC.

The CDR3 loop is CSVESGSQGGYEKLFF. CDR3 DNA sequence: TGCAGCGTTGAATCTGGCTCCCAAGGGGGGTATGAAAAACTGTTTTTT. This chain connects TRBV29-1 to TRBJ1-4, with D possibly being TRBD1 (6 bases). The length of the CDR3 is 16 residues. Germline V gene sequence: CDR1 SQVTM, CDR2 ANQGSEA. V lost 2 bases and J lost 6, with 19 bases in between. The whole variable domain, remainder taken from reference TRBV29-1 and TRBJ1-4, is SAVISQKPSRDICQRGTSLTIQCQVDSQVTMMFWYRQQPGQSLTLIATANQGSEATYESGFVIDKFPISRPNLTFSTLTVSNMSPEDSSIYLCSVESGSQGGYEKLFFGSGTQLSVL.

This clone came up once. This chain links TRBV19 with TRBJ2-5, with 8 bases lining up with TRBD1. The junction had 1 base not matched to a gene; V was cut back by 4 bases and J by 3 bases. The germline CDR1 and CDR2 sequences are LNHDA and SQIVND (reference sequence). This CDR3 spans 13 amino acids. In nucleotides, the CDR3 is TGTGCCAGTAGTAAGGACAGGGAAGAGACCCAGTACTTC. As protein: CASSKDREETQYF.

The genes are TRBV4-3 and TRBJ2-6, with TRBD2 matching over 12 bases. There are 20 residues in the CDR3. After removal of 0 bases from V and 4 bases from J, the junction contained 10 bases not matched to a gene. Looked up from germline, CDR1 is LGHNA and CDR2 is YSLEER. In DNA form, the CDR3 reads TGCGCCAGCAGCCAAGATGACCTAGCGGGAGGGCCGGAGGGGGCCAACGTCCTGACTTTC. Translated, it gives CASSQDDLAGGPEGANVLTF.

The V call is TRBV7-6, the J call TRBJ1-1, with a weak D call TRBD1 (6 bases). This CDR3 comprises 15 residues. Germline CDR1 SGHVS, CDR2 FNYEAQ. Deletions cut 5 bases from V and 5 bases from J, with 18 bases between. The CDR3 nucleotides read TGTGCCAGCAGCCTTCGGTCCAGGGACAAAACTGAAGCTTTCTTT. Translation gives CASSLRSRDKTEAFF. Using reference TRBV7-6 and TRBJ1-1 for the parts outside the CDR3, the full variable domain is GAGVSQSPRYKVTKRGQDVALRCDPISGHVSLYWYRQALGQGPEFLTYFNYEAQQDKSGLPNDRFSAERPEGSISTLTIQRTEQRDSAMYRCASSLRSRDKTEAFFGQGTRLTVV.

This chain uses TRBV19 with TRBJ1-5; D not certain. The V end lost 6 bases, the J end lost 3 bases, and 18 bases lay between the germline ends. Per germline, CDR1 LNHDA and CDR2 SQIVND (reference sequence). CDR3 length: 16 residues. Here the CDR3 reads CASREVQGGINQPQHF. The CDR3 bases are TGTGCCAGTAGAGAAGTCCAAGGCGGGATCAATCAGCCCCAGCATTTT.

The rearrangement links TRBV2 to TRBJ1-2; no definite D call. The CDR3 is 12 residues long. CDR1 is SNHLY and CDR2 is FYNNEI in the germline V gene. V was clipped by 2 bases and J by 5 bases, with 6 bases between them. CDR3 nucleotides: TGTGCCAGCAGTGAACGTTATTATGGCTACACCTTC. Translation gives CASSERYYGYTF.

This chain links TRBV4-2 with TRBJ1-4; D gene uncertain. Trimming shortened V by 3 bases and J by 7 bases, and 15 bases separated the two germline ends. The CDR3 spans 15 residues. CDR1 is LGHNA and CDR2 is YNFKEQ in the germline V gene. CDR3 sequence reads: CASSQGERSSEKLFF. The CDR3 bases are TGTGCCAGCAGCCAGGGAGAGAGGTCAAGTGAAAAACTGTTTTTT.

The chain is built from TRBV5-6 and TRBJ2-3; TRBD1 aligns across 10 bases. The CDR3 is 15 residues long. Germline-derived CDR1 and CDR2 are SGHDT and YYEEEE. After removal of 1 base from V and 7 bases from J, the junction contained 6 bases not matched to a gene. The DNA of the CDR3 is TGTGCCAGCAGCTTGACCGGGACAGGGGCGAATACGCAGTATTTT. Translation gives CASSLTGTGANTQYF.

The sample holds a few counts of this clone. The CDR3 protein is CASSDSGGYTF. CDR3 nucleotide sequence: TGTGCCAGCAGCGATTCCGGGGGCTACACCTTC. The chain is built from TRBV9 and TRBJ1-2; D gene uncertain. Germline V gene sequence: CDR1 SGDLS, CDR2 YYNGEE. There are 11 residues in the CDR3. V lost 3 bases to trimming and J lost 8 bases, with 8 bases between them. Supplemented by reference TRBV9 and TRBJ1-2, the full variable domain reads DSGVTQTPKHLITATGQRVTLRCSPRSGDLSVYWYQQSLDQGLQFLIQYYNGEERAKGNILERFSAQQFPDLHSELNLSSLELGDSALYFCASSDSGGYTFGSGTRLTVV.

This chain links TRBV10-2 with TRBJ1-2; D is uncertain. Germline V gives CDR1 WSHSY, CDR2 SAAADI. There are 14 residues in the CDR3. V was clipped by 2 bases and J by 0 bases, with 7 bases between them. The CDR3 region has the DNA TGCGCCAGCAGTGAGGCGGGTGCTAACTATGGCTACACCTTC. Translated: CASSEAGANYGYTF.

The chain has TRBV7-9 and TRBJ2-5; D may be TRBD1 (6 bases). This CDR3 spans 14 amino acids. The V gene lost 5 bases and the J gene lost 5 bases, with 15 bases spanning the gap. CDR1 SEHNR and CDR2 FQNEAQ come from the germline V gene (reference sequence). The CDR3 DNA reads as TGTGCCAGCAGCGGCTACAGGGCCCTGGAGACCCAGTACTTC. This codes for CASSGYRALETQYF.

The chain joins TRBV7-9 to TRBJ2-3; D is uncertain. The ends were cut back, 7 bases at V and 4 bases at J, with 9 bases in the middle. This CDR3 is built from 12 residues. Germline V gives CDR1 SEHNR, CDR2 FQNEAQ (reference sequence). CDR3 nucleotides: TGTGCCAGCACCAAGGACGCAGATACGCAGTATTTT. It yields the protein CASTKDADTQYF.

The CDR3 DNA follows: TGTGCCAGTAAAGGACAGGGGCCCTACGAGCAGTACTTC. It codes for CASKGQGPYEQYF. The genes are TRBV19 and TRBJ2-7; the match to TRBD1 covers 9 bases. V was clipped by 7 bases and J by 2 bases; unmatched bases: 3. From germline, CDR1 is LNHDA and CDR2 SQIVND (reference sequence). This CDR3 comprises 13 residues.

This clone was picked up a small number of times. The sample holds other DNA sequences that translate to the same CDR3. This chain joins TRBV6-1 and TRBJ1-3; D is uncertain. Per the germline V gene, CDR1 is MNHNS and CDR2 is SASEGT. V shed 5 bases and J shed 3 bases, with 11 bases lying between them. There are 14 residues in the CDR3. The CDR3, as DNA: TGTGCCAGCAGTCCTAAGCCGGATGGAAACACCATATATTTT. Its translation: CASSPKPDGNTIYF.